This is a list of T cell receptor beta chains from one sample in a study of T cell repertoires in cytomegalovirus infection. TCRdb itself ran the reads through MiXCR, one entry per CDR3 protein. The data contain some 350,000 distinct CDR3 sequences, around a sixth of them seen just once; the ten biggest clones take up approximately 8%. Sequencing was performed on PBMCs. These receptor sequences come from a human donor in good health (CMV status not recorded). Some clones in this sample may be carry-over from other donors' samples. The CDR3 runs from the conserved cysteine through the conserved F or W. The D gene is left open where the match is weak. The size entry is marked missing in some rows and otherwise reads once, few, many or a size class.

v_call,d_call,j_call,clone_size,cdr3_nt,cdr3_aa
TRBV5-1,TRBD1,TRBJ1-1,few,TGCGCCAGCAGCCCCCTAGGACAGGAGAACACTGAAGCTTTCTTT,CASSPLGQENTEAFF
TRBV7-2,.,TRBJ2-1,many,TGTGCCAGCAGCTTAGGCGCCCCGGGAGGGGGCTATGAGCAGTTCTTC,CASSLGAPGGGYEQFF
TRBV20-1,TRBD1,TRBJ2-7,.,TGCAGTGCTAGATCCACGAGAGGACAGGGGATATACGAGCAGTACTTC,CSARSTRGQGIYEQYF
TRBV10-3,.,TRBJ1-1,.,TGTGCCATCAGACAGGGAGGAGGAACTGAAGCTTTCTTT,CAIRQGGGTEAFF
TRBV6-6,.,TRBJ2-7,few,TGTGCCAGCCTGCAGACAGTGGGGTCCTACGAGCAGTACTTC,CASLQTVGSYEQYF
TRBV7-2,.,TRBJ1-1,.,TGTGCCAGCAGCTTAGTAGACCGCGGGGAAGCTTTCTTT,CASSLVDRGEAFF
TRBV7-2,.,TRBJ2-3,many,TGTGCCAGCAGCCCCCAGTCTACTCCAGATACGCAGTATTTT,CASSPQSTPDTQYF
TRBV10-3,TRBD1,TRBJ2-7,.,TGTGCCATCAGTGAGTCAACAGGGCTAGGAAGGGGGCTCTTTGGCGAGCAGTACTTC,CAISESTGLGRGLFGEQYF
TRBV5-1,.,TRBJ1-6,few,TGCGCCAGCAGCACGGGAAGCACACGGGGGAGGGAATCACCCCTCCACTTT,CASSTGSTRGRESPLHF
TRBV6-6,.,TRBJ2-3,few,TGTGCCAGCACCCCGGGCCTCGGAGGGACAGATACGCAGTATTTT,CASTPGLGGTDTQYF
TRBV12-3/TRBV12-4,.,TRBJ1-1,.,TGTGCCAGCAGTCCCCATGGGGGCACTGAAGCTTTCTTT,CASSPHGGTEAFF
TRBV7-8,TRBD1,TRBJ1-4,many,TGTGCCAGCAGCATGGACAGGGGGGCTCAAAAACTGTTTTTT,CASSMDRGAQKLFF
TRBV2,TRBD1,TRBJ1-2,.,TGTGCCAGCACCTCAACCACGACAGGGCAACCCGGCTACACCTTC,CASTSTTTGQPGYTF
TRBV12-3/TRBV12-4,.,TRBJ2-3,few,TGTGCCAGCAGACTCCGACAAACGCAGTATTTT,CASRLRQTQYF
TRBV5-5,.,TRBJ1-2,many,TGTGCCAGCAGCTTTGCGGGGCCAGGCTATGGCTACACCTTC,CASSFAGPGYGYTF
TRBV2,TRBD2,TRBJ2-1,.,TGTGCCAGCAGTGGAGGACTAGCGGGGGGGCACGGGTGGAGCTCCTACAATGAGCAGTTCTTC,CASSGGLAGGHGWSSYNEQFF
TRBV11-2,.,TRBJ2-7,many,TGTGCCAGCAGCCCGACGCGGAGCCACGAGCAGTACTTC,CASSPTRSHEQYF
TRBV7-2,TRBD1,TRBJ1-1,few,TGTGCCAGCAGCCTCGACAGGGTCGGGGGAGCTTTCTTT,CASSLDRVGGAFF
TRBV7-8,.,TRBJ1-6,many,TGTGCCAGCAGCCCAAATCAGGGGTCGCGGACACCCCTCCACTTT,CASSPNQGSRTPLHF
TRBV7-9,TRBD1,TRBJ2-3,.,TGTGCCAAACAGGGGTCGAGCACAGATACGCAGTATTTT,CAKQGSSTDTQYF
TRBV7-6,.,TRBJ2-2,many,TGTGCCAGCAGCTTGCGGGGACTGAGGTTCGGGGAGCTGTTTTTT,CASSLRGLRFGELFF
TRBV18,.,TRBJ1-5,.,TGTGCCAGCTCACCAGTGGGGACGCCCAATCAGCCCCAGCATTTT,CASSPVGTPNQPQHF
TRBV11-2,.,TRBJ2-1,few,TGTGCCAGCAGCCCGGGGGACAATGAGCAGTTCTTC,CASSPGDNEQFF
TRBV5-1,TRBD2,TRBJ2-3,.,TGCGCCAGCAGCTACGGGACTAGCGTGACAGATACGCAGTATTTT,CASSYGTSVTDTQYF
TRBV29-1,.,TRBJ2-5,.,TGCAGCGTCGATCTGGAGACCCAGTACTTC,CSVDLETQYF
TRBV2,.,TRBJ1-1,many,TGTGCCAGCACCCCCCTGACCTTGAACACTGAAGCTTTCTTT,CASTPLTLNTEAFF
TRBV7-9,.,TRBJ1-3,.,TGTGCCAGCAGCTCTTCCTACAACGGGTATACAATCTACGGAAACACCATATATTTT,CASSSSYNGYTIYGNTIYF
TRBV2,.,TRBJ1-6,.,TGTGCCAGCAGACAGGATGGCTCCTATAATTCACCCCTCCACTTT,CASRQDGSYNSPLHF
TRBV7-2,.,TRBJ2-5,.,TGTGCCAGCAGCTCACCGACGCTCGGGAGTAGGCAAGAGACCCAGTACTTC,CASSSPTLGSRQETQYF
TRBV18,.,TRBJ1-3,few,TGTGCCAGCTCACCCTTACAAAGGGATTACTCTGGAAACACCATATATTTT,CASSPLQRDYSGNTIYF